This T cell receptor (beta chain) was recorded in a study of Tregs in tolerant kidney transplant recipients. Study-wide results and caveats: In tolerant patients, donor-specific Tregs outgrew total Tregs, suggesting antigen-driven expansion. Expanding Tregs on activated donor B cells appeared to best identify donor-specific TCRbeta clones. Validation in larger populations is needed because few patients were studied.

Notes on this clone: The target antigen is unknown.

Mixed chimerism was transient after nonmyeloablative marrow transplants from related graft donors. Unstimulated Tregs (CD4+CD25+CD127-) and CD4+CD25- non-Tregs were sorted from PBMCs. Produced via immunoSEQ multiplex PCR; TCRdb's table is partial and in-frame only. The sample lists approximately 47,000 clones; approximately 89% were seen once. The sample consisted of CD8+ T cells from blood (PBMCs), taken 12 months after the transplant. This sequence was found in a human patient who received a combined kidney and bone marrow transplant. These T cells may partly come from the graft donor.

The CDR3 loop reads CASTPDRGLYGYTF. The DNA for the CDR3 is TGTGCCAGCACTCCGGACAGGGGGCTCTATGGCTACACCTTC. This chain uses TRBV11-2 with TRBJ1-2; 11 positions agree with TRBD1. The CDR3 spans 14 residues. The V gene's germline CDR1 is SGHAT and CDR2 FQNNGV. V lost 7 bases, J lost 4 bases, and 5 bases stayed unmatched.